This TCR beta chain was recovered during a study of blood T cells in healthy people across ages. Study-wide results and limits: The percentage of naive T cells correlated strongly with TCR beta diversity.

Using a J-beta primer mix together with a sample-barcoded 5' primer, a second PCR was run for roughly 7 to 12 cycles. TCRdb reanalysed the 5' RACE reads using MiXCR and keeps one entry per CDR3 protein. The data contain around 780,000 distinct CDR3 sequences, around 25% of them singletons. This clonotype has more than one count but fewer than ten. Antigen unknown. V lost 6 bases and J lost 0, with 8 bases in between. There are 14 residues in the CDR3. The V gene's germline CDR1 is MNHEY and CDR2 SVGAGI. This sample also belongs to another study, concerning T cells of mothers and their children. Turning to that study: Every microgram of extracted RNA entered cDNA synthesis, roughly 1.6 ug per 15 ul. Detection yielded no persistent microchimeric T cell clones.

The sequenced material came from blood. This receptor was taken from a boy under 18 in good health. The chain carries TRBV6-5 and TRBJ1-4; D might be TRBD1 (5 bases). The CDR3 loop is CASSRQSTNEKLFF. Written as DNA, the CDR3 is TGTGCCAGCAGCCGACAGTCAACTAATGAAAAACTGTTTTTT.